These 4 T cell receptor beta chains were sequenced from one sample in a study of T cells in localized non-small cell lung cancer. The method was immunoSEQ multiplex PCR; TCRdb's version includes in-frame clones alone and lacks a portion of them. The sample gives some 30,000 clones, around 90% of which show up once; about a sixth is in the top ten. The sequencing used peripheral blood mononuclear cells, collected before any cancer treatment. The receptor set was obtained from a man between 40 and 69 years old with stage III lung adenocarcinoma.

The rearrangement uses TRBV2 and TRBJ1-1; 9 bases are shared with TRBD1. The ends lost 5 bases at V and 1 base at J; junction bases unmatched: 2. CDR1 is SNHLY and CDR2 is FYNNEI in the germline V gene. CDR3 length: 14 amino acids. The CDR3 loop is CASSLQGANTEAFF. CDR3 bases: TGTGCCAGCAGTTTACAGGGGGCGAACACTGAAGCTTTCTTT.

The V and J genes are TRBV15 and TRBJ2-7; unclear D gene. This CDR3 spans 16 amino acids. Between the trimmed V and J ends, which lost 1 base and 0 bases, there was a span of 13 bases. The germline V gene has CDR1 LNHNV and CDR2 YYDKDF (reference sequence). The CDR3 sequence: CATSRGGTSNSYEQYF. The DNA of the CDR3 is TGTGCCACCAGCAGAGGGGGAACTTCAAACTCCTACGAGCAGTACTTC. The whole variable domain, remainder taken from reference TRBV15 and TRBJ2-7, is DAMVIQNPRYQVTQFGKPVTLSCSQTLNHNVMYWYQQKSSQAPKLLFHYYDKDFNNEADTPDNFQSRRPNTSFCFLDIRSPGLGDTAMYLCATSRGGTSNSYEQYFGPGTRLTVT.

Details on this clone: Other DNA sequences in the same sample also yield this CDR3. The V call is TRBV6-5, the J call TRBJ2-2; tentative D call: TRBD2 (6 bases). This CDR3 is built from 14 residues. Germline CDR1 and CDR2: MNHEY and SVGAGI. V was clipped by 6 bases and J by 3 bases, with 11 bases between them. CDR3 bases: TGTGCCAGCAGGCGGGACCGGGACACCGGGGAGCTGTTTTTT. This gives the protein CASRRDRDTGELFF.

The rearrangement joins TRBV28 to TRBJ1-2; 9 bases align to TRBD1. The CDR3 is 15 residues long. The germline gives CDR1 MDHEN, CDR2 SYDVKM. V shed 7 bases, J shed 2 bases, and the junction held 8 bases outside the gene matches. CDR3 nucleotides: TGTGCCAGCAATGTTCCGGGACAGGGAAACTATGGCTACACCTTC. Translated, it gives CASNVPGQGNYGYTF.